This TCR beta chain stems from a study of technical replicates of blood from a handful of donors. The germline V gene encodes CDR1 MNHEY and CDR2 SVGAGI. This CDR3 has 14 residues. Trimming removed 2 bases at V and 13 bases at J, with 20 bases between. Using immunoSEQ multiplex PCR, the repertoire was profiled, and TCRdb retains in-frame clones only, with some absent. The table has about 73,000 clones, just over 90% seen once; the top ten hold 0.2% to 0.3%. The material sequenced was T cells isolated from PBMCs. The chain joins TRBV6-5 to TRBJ1-2; possible D gene TRBD1, 6 bases. This receptor was taken from a human donor in good health. The CDR3 here is CASSYGPGPGDPTF. The DNA of the CDR3 is TGTGCCAGCAGTTACGGTCCGGGTCCAGGGGACCCCACCTTC.